This T cell receptor beta chain appears in the sequencing data of a study of T cells expressing NK-cell markers. Study-wide background: The sequencing cohort of eight donors included seven HCMV-seropositive individuals and one seronegative individual.

Study results and caveats: Uncertainty persisted over the HCMV specificity of expanded NKG2C+ T cell clones.

5'RACE template switching with UMIs generated TCR beta cDNA. TCRdb reprocessed the 5' RACE reads and stores each CDR3 protein as one record, lacking DNA. The sample holds some 150,000 distinct CDR3 sequences. To note about this clonotype: Its matching antigen is unknown.

CDR3 length equals 16 residues. CDR1 and CDR2 (germline): SEHNR, FQNEAQ (reference sequence). The sequencing sample was made of blood T cells: a sorted CD56 or NKG2C T cell subset, CD4+ or CD8+ T cells, or bulk PBMC T cells (not recorded which). The V and J genes are TRBV7-9 and TRBJ2-2; checking the TCRdb D call of TRBD2 is not possible without DNA. This TCR was sampled from a woman aged 45-59 years in good health. The CDR3 spells CASSVMSGRAGGELFF.